Each of the 28 T cell receptor beta chains below was sequenced from the same sample in a study of CD8 T cells in ankylosing spondylitis. A single record per CDR3 protein comes from TCRdb applying MiXCR to the 5' RACE reads. This sample has 250,000 or so distinct CDR3 sequences, with 20% to 30% found just once. Sequencing was carried out using blood, either unsorted or a sorted T cell fraction (not recorded which). Source of these receptors: a male donor with ankylosing spondylitis or in good health (not recorded which).

The J gene is TRBJ2-2, the V gene TRBV12-3 or TRBV12-4, with D perhaps TRBD1 (6 bases). V gave up 2 bases and J gave up 0 bases, with 7 bases separating them. The CDR3 has 15 residues. CDR3 amino acids: CASSLHRANTGELFF. In DNA form, the CDR3 reads TGTGCCAGCAGTTTACACAGGGCGAACACCGGGGAGCTGTTTTTT.

This chain links TRBV2 with TRBJ2-5, with D unclear. The CDR3 contains 14 residues. Trimming removed 6 bases at V and 10 bases at J, with 21 bases between. Germline V lookup: CDR1 SNHLY, CDR2 FYNNEI. CDR3 residues: CASRATDAAVGQYF. The CDR3 DNA is TGTGCCAGCAGAGCCACGGACGCGGCGGTGGGCCAGTACTTC.

The chain is built from TRBV29-1 and TRBJ2-7; 11 bases are shared with TRBD1. CDR1 SQVTM and CDR2 ANQGSEA come from the germline V gene. V lost 7 bases and J lost 7; bases outside the gene matches: 9. There are 13 residues in the CDR3. CDR3 in amino acids: CSAYEDRGREQYF. The CDR3 DNA follows: TGCAGCGCCTACGAGGACAGGGGGCGTGAGCAGTACTTC.

This clonotype was seen a few times. CDR3 DNA sequence: TGTGCCAGCAGAACGGGGCAGGCGACCGGGGAGCTGTTTTTT. Amino acids: CASRTGQATGELFF. The J gene is TRBJ2-2, the V gene TRBV28; D assignment may be TRBD1 or TRBD2 (5 bases each). CDR1 and CDR2 (germline): MDHEN, SYDVKM. The CDR3 totals 14 residues. Trimming removed 6 bases at V and 5 bases at J, with 13 bases between.

This clonotype was detected only a few times. The chain employs TRBV5-5 and TRBJ1-6; possibly TRBD1 for D (5 bases). Trimming cost V 1 base and J 10 bases, with 9 bases left between them. From germline, CDR1 is SGHKS and CDR2 YYEKEE (reference sequence). The CDR3 sequence is 13 residues long. CDR3 in amino acids: CASSLLGVSPLHF. As DNA, the CDR3 is TGTGCCAGCAGCTTGTTAGGGGTATCACCCCTCCACTTT.

The chain is built from TRBV10-3 and TRBJ2-5; 11 bases match TRBD2. CDR1 and CDR2 from the germline V gene are ENHRY and SYGVKD. V shed 3 bases and J 3 bases; nucleotides not matched to a gene: 0. The CDR3 totals 14 residues. CDR3 nucleotide sequence: TGTGCCATCAGTGAACTAGCGGGGGAAGAGACCCAGTACTTC. It translates to CAISELAGEETQYF.

Note on this clonotype: This may be a read error: a much more frequent sequence differs by one nucleotide. This rearrangement joins TRBV7-9 to TRBJ1-5; possible D gene TRBD1, 5 bases. The CDR3 has 14 amino acids. Germline V lookup: CDR1 SEHNR, CDR2 FQNEAQ (reference sequence). CDR3 nucleotides: TGTGCCAGCAGCCAATCAAAGGGGAATCTGCCCCAGCATTTT. This codes for CASSQSKGNLPQHF.

This clonotype has at least ten counts. V is TRBV11-1 and J is TRBJ1-2, with 8 bases identical to TRBD1. CDR1 and CDR2 from the germline V gene are SGHAT and FQDESV (reference sequence). The CDR3 contains 15 residues. V shed 2 bases, J shed 5 bases, and the junction held 7 bases outside the gene matches. The DNA of the CDR3 is TGTGCCAGCAGCTTAAAGGACAGGGATCCTTATGGCTACACCTTC. It yields the protein CASSLKDRDPYGYTF.

This clonotype was observed at least ten times. The J gene is TRBJ2-3, the V gene TRBV12-3 or TRBV12-4, with D perhaps matching TRBD2 (5 bases). The V end lost 7 bases, the J end lost 2 bases, and 16 bases lay between the germline ends. The CDR3 sequence is 15 residues long. This chain's CDR3 is CASTSGFVNTDTQYF. The CDR3 DNA reads as TGTGCCAGCACCTCGGGGTTCGTAAACACAGATACGCAGTATTTT.

The chain uses TRBV28 and TRBJ1-4, with D unresolved. Germline loops: CDR1 MDHEN, CDR2 SYDVKM. This CDR3 contains 11 residues. V shed 7 bases and J shed 7 bases, with 7 bases lying between them. The CDR3: CASTGGEKLFF. In DNA form, the CDR3 reads TGTGCCAGCACTGGCGGTGAAAAACTGTTTTTT. The variable domain in full, with the rest retrieved from reference TRBV28 and TRBJ1-4, is DVKVTQSSRYLVKRTGEKVFLECVQDMDHENMFWYRQDPGLGLRLIYFSYDVKMKEKGDIPEGYSVSREKKERFSLILESASTNQTSMYLCASTGGEKLFFGSGTQLSVL.

This rearrangement joins TRBV3-1 to TRBJ2-7; D is unclear. With 2 bases removed from V and 2 bases from J, the gap between germline ends came to 16 bases. The CDR3 contains 16 residues. CDR1 and CDR2 from the germline V gene are LGHDT and YNNKEL (reference sequence). In DNA, the CDR3 is TGTGCCAGCAGCCAATACCAAGGGTTTTCCCCCTACGAGCAGTACTTC. This codes for CASSQYQGFSPYEQYF.

This clonotype was observed many times. V usage is TRBV3-1 and J usage is TRBJ2-1; D gene unclear. The CDR3 has 11 amino acids. The V gene lost 3 bases and the J gene lost 7 bases, with 4 bases spanning the gap. Germline CDR1 LGHDT, CDR2 YNNKEL (reference sequence). Here the CDR3 DNA reads TGTGCCAGCAGCCATAAAAATGAGCAGTTCTTC. Translation gives CASSHKNEQFF.

The CDR3 DNA follows: TGTGCCAGCAGCAACATTATCTCTGGAAACACCATATATTTT. Translation: CASSNIISGNTIYF. This rearrangement joins TRBV21-1 to TRBJ1-3. TRBV21-1 is a recognized pseudogene. This CDR3 is built from 14 residues.

Concerning this clonotype itself: The junction differs from germline at one of its ends, possibly a read error. The chain links TRBV7-8 to TRBJ1-6; D remains ambiguous. The CDR3 totals 13 residues. Germline loops: CDR1 SGHVS, CDR2 FQNEAQ. The CDR3 region is CASSLAEDSHLHF. CDR3 coding DNA: TGTGCCAGCAGCTTAGCGGAGGATTCACACCTCCACTTT.

The sample holds many counts of this clonotype. The genes are TRBV29-1 and TRBJ2-7; 10 bases map to TRBD1. J lost 3 bases, V lost 5 bases, and 13 bases had no gene match. CDR1 SQVTM and CDR2 ANQGSEA come from the germline V gene. The CDR3 spans 16 residues. CDR3 DNA: TGCAGCGTTCGGGACAGGGGCGTTCCGGGCTTCTACGAGCAGTACTTC. Translation gives CSVRDRGVPGFYEQYF.

The chain recombines TRBV20-1 with TRBJ2-1; 7 positions match TRBD1. The ends lost 4 bases at V and 5 bases at J; junction bases unmatched: 11. The CDR3 is 15 residues long. CDR1 and CDR2 from the germline V gene are DFQATT and SNEGSKA (reference sequence). The CDR3 reads CSAKLNRGLNNEQFF. The CDR3 nucleotides read TGCAGTGCTAAATTAAACAGGGGCTTAAACAATGAGCAGTTCTTC.

This clonotype was counted a few times. V is TRBV24-1 and J is TRBJ2-1; either TRBD1 or TRBD2 may supply D (5 bases each). With 4 bases removed from V and 0 bases from J, the gap between germline ends came to 18 bases. CDR3 length: 18 amino acids. CDR1 KGHDR and CDR2 SFDVKD come from the germline V gene. This CDR3 is CATSDPGPGRSSYNEQFF. As DNA, the CDR3 is TGTGCCACCAGTGACCCTGGACCGGGACGGAGCTCCTACAATGAGCAGTTCTTC.

Many counts were recorded for this clonotype. The gene calls are TRBV10-1 and TRBJ2-3; D is unclear. The CDR3 is 14 residues long. V lost 3 bases and J lost 0, with 7 bases in between. The germline V gene encodes CDR1 WNHNN and CDR2 SYGVQD (reference sequence). DNA for the CDR3: TGCGCCAGCAGTGACAGTGAAAGCACAGATACGCAGTATTTT. Translation: CASSDSESTDTQYF.

This clonotype was seen a handful of times. The chain couples TRBV10-3 to TRBJ2-7, with 9 bases fitting TRBD1. This CDR3 region has 15 residues. CDR1 is ENHRY, CDR2 SYGVKD, per germline. Trimming took 4 bases from V and 2 from J; bases not matched to a gene: 6. The CDR3 region is CAISGSGTGPYEQYF. In DNA form, the CDR3 reads TGTGCCATCAGTGGCTCCGGGACAGGGCCCTACGAGCAGTACTTC.

This clonotype came up many times. The rearrangement links TRBV12-3 or TRBV12-4 to TRBJ2-2, with TRBD2 matching 7 bases. J was trimmed by 2 bases and V by 7 bases; bases with no gene match: 10. The CDR3 consists of 16 residues. This CDR3 is CASNNAGGSNTGELFF. CDR3 coding DNA: TGTGCCAGCAACAACGCCGGCGGGAGCAACACCGGGGAGCTGTTTTTT.

The chain employs TRBV6-1 and TRBJ2-7, with a possible D match to TRBD2 (6 bases). The germline V and J ends were trimmed by 6 bases and 1 base, with 16 bases remaining between them. The germline gives CDR1 MNHNS, CDR2 SASEGT. CDR3 length: 15 amino acids. CDR3 protein: CASRHLSAGSYEQYF. The CDR3 DNA follows: TGTGCCAGCAGGCATCTATCGGCGGGGTCCTACGAGCAGTACTTC.

J is TRBJ2-5 and V is TRBV20-1; 11 bases are a match to TRBD1. V was pared by 5 bases and J by 5 bases, with 19 bases of the junction left unmatched. Germline V gives CDR1 DFQATT, CDR2 SNEGSKA (reference sequence). The CDR3 extends over 18 amino acids. CDR3 loop: CSARHIPGQGVIEETQYF. In nucleotides, the CDR3 is TGCAGTGCTCGCCACATTCCGGGACAGGGGGTTATTGAGGAGACCCAGTACTTC.

This clonotype has a handful of counts. The rearrangement joins TRBV12-3 or TRBV12-4 to TRBJ1-1, with D hard to call. The CDR3 contains 15 residues. V lost 2 bases to trimming and J lost 4 bases, with 14 bases between them. The CDR3 loop reads CASSLSGSFVTEAFF. For the CDR3, the DNA is TGTGCCAGCAGTTTATCTGGGTCGTTCGTCACTGAAGCTTTCTTT.

The CDR3 DNA is TGTGCCAGCAGTGAAGGGAGGAACTCCTACGAGCAGTACTTC. Translated: CASSEGRNSYEQYF. The chain carries TRBV6-1 and TRBJ2-7, with a tentative D call TRBD2 (5 bases). The V end lost 1 base, the J end lost 0 bases, and 7 bases lay between the germline ends. This CDR3 comprises 14 residues. The germline gives CDR1 MNHNS, CDR2 SASEGT.

This clonotype is medium-sized by share. This chain links TRBV29-1 with TRBJ1-1; D might be TRBD1 (5 bases). CDR3 length: 12 residues. The V end was cut by 7 bases, the J end by 3 bases, with 12 bases between. Germline CDR1 reads SQVTM; CDR2 reads ANQGSEA. The CDR3 DNA is TGCAGCGCTTCAGGGAGTCACACTGAAGCTTTCTTT. Amino acids: CSASGSHTEAFF.

The J gene is TRBJ1-5, the V gene TRBV15; no definite D call. CDR1 and CDR2 from the germline V gene are LNHNV and YYDKDF (reference sequence). Trimming shortened V by 0 bases and J by 3 bases, and 6 bases separated the two germline ends. CDR3 length equals 14 residues. The CDR3 DNA is TGTGCCACCAGCAGAGAGGGCTACAATCAGCCCCAGCATTTT. This sequence encodes CATSREGYNQPQHF.

This clonotype was seen a few times. This chain uses TRBV12-3 or TRBV12-4 with TRBJ2-3; D is undetermined. V was shortened by 3 bases and J by 0 bases, with 7 bases between the two germline ends. The CDR3 contains 14 residues. The CDR3 reads CASSFSFSTDTQYF. CDR3 nucleotides: TGTGCCAGCAGTTTTTCCTTTAGCACAGATACGCAGTATTTT.

This clonotype was counted once. V gene TRBV29-1 combines with J gene TRBJ2-7; D is uncertain. CDR1 SQVTM and CDR2 ANQGSEA come from the germline V gene. The CDR3 has 13 residues. The V and J ends lost 7 bases and 6 bases respectively, with 19 bases between them. The CDR3 DNA reads as TGCAGCGCAGGAAGCACGGACCCCTCCGAGCAGTACTTC. Its translation: CSAGSTDPSEQYF.